One and the same sample provided the 22 T cell receptor beta chains below, sequenced in a study of long-term antiretroviral therapy in people with HIV. Survey-level immunoSEQ v3.0 assays were run. The table came from immunoSEQ multiplex PCR; TCRdb's copy has only in-frame clones and leaves some out. The sample consists of over 25,000 clones, about 82% of them appearing once. The sequenced sample was unsorted PBMCs, obtained 3 years after starting antiretroviral therapy. These receptors all stem from a man aged 35 to 55 with HIV.

J is TRBJ2-7 and V is TRBV5-4; TRBD1 or TRBD2 may be the D gene (5 bases each). The CDR3 runs to 16 residues. Germline loops: CDR1 SGHNT, CDR2 YYREEE (reference sequence). V was clipped by 0 bases and J by 0 bases, with 13 bases between them. Here the CDR3 reads CASSLGAGDASYEQYF. The CDR3 nucleotides read TGTGCCAGCAGCTTGGGAGCTGGGGACGCCTCCTACGAGCAGTACTTC.

The chain recombines TRBV5-3 with TRBJ1-2; D call uncertain. TRBV5-3 is labeled an ORF, and its function is uncertain. The CDR3 sequence is 12 residues long. V dropped 4 bases and J dropped 8 bases, with 12 bases sitting between them. CDR3 DNA: TGTGCCAGAAGCGGGCCGGGGAACGGCTACACCTTC. Encoded protein: CARSGPGNGYTF.

By frequency in the sample, this clone is medium-sized (0.01 to 0.1%). V usage is TRBV5-1 and J usage is TRBJ2-7; weak D call: TRBD1 (6 bases). Germline-derived CDR1 and CDR2 are SGHRS and YFSETQ. The V end lost 4 bases, the J end lost 1 base, and 12 bases lay between the germline ends. The CDR3 runs 14 residues. The CDR3 here is CASSATQGSYEQYF. Written as DNA, the CDR3 is TGCGCCAGCAGCGCCACACAGGGATCCTACGAGCAGTACTTC.

The CDR3 DNA sequence: TGTGCCAGCAGCTTAGGGCAGAATGAGCAGTTCTTC. Translated: CASSLGQNEQFF. J is TRBJ2-1 and V is TRBV7-9; D uncertain. Deletions cut 1 base from V and 7 bases from J, with 5 bases between. The CDR3 is 12 residues long. Germline CDR1 and CDR2: SEHNR and FQNEAQ (reference sequence).

The chain uses TRBV7-3 and TRBJ1-2, with TRBD1 identical over 7 bases. Germline V gene sequence: CDR1 SGHTA, CDR2 FQGTGA. This CDR3 comprises 13 residues. The V segment lost 3 bases and the J segment 7 bases; nucleotides outside the gene matches: 5. The CDR3 here is CASSLEGASGYTF. CDR3 sequence (DNA): TGTGCCAGCAGCTTGGAGGGGGCGAGTGGCTACACCTTC.

The chain carries TRBV7-2 and TRBJ1-1; 9 bases agree with TRBD1. Germline CDR1 is SGHTA and CDR2 is FQGNSA. Losses at the gene ends were 5 bases for V and 10 bases for J; bases not matched to a gene: 5. CDR3 length equals 12 residues. The DNA for the CDR3 is TGTGCCAGCAGCCACGGACAGGGGCGAGCTTTCTTT. Protein sequence: CASSHGQGRAFF.

V gene TRBV27 combines with J gene TRBJ2-1; 12 bases fit TRBD2. Germline CDR1 MNHEY, CDR2 SMNVEV (reference sequence). The CDR3 runs 18 residues. V shed 4 bases and J 3 bases; nucleotides not matched to a gene: 10. The CDR3 region has the DNA TGTGCCAGCAGTTCGCCGCTAGCGGGGGGGCCGGACTACAATGAGCAGTTCTTC. As protein: CASSSPLAGGPDYNEQFF.

This chain connects TRBV18 to TRBJ1-1, with 7 bases fitting TRBD1. Unmatched junction bases numbered 8, after V lost 3 bases and J lost 1 base. Germline V gene sequence: CDR1 KGHSH, CDR2 LQKENI. This CDR3 has 16 amino acids. The CDR3 region is CASSPLSGTANTEAFF. DNA of the CDR3: TGTGCCAGCTCACCCCTATCCGGGACAGCGAACACTGAAGCTTTCTTT.

This clone was seen a single time. The chain employs TRBV7-2 and TRBJ1-2, with D tentatively TRBD1 (5 bases). There are 12 residues in the CDR3. Trimming stripped 5 bases from V and 5 bases from J, with 9 bases between. Germline loops: CDR1 SGHTA, CDR2 FQGNSA. CDR3 in DNA: TGTGCCAGCAGCCAGACAGAGTATGGCTACACCTTC. Translation gives CASSQTEYGYTF. Complete variable domain (other parts from reference TRBV7-2 and TRBJ1-2): GAGVSQSPSNKVTEKGKDVELRCDPISGHTALYWYRQSLGQGLEFLIYFQGNSAPDKSGLPSDRFSAERTGGSVSTLTIQRTQQEDSAVYLCASSQTEYGYTFGSGTRLTVV.

The genes are TRBV27 and TRBJ2-1; a possible D gene is TRBD2 (6 bases). The CDR3 has 16 amino acids. Germline CDR1 and CDR2: MNHEY and SMNVEV (reference sequence). V was pared by 7 bases and J by 12 bases, with 28 bases between. The CDR3: CASTSGGSSAFGAQFF. As DNA, the CDR3 is TGTGCCAGCACCTCCGGGGGTTCTAGTGCCTTCGGGGCGCAGTTCTTC.

The chain joins TRBV19 to TRBJ1-1; D unresolved. The V gene's germline CDR1 is LNHDA and CDR2 SQIVND (reference sequence). The CDR3 consists of 14 residues. The V end lost 6 bases, the J end lost 3 bases, and 14 bases lay between the germline ends. The CDR3 sequence is CASRRDLRDTEAFF. For the CDR3, the DNA is TGTGCCAGTAGGAGGGATCTAAGGGACACTGAAGCTTTCTTT.

Of note for this clone: The sample contains more than one DNA sequence encoding this CDR3. This chain links TRBV5-1 with TRBJ2-7; D gene ambiguous. CDR1 and CDR2 (germline): SGHRS, YFSETQ. The V end lost 5 bases, the J end lost 5 bases, and 17 bases lay between the germline ends. The CDR3 loop spans 14 amino acids. The CDR3 DNA follows: TGCGCCAGCAGTCGCCCCTCTCTGGGTAACGAGCAGTACTTC. Translated, it gives CASSRPSLGNEQYF.

This clone has a single count. CDR3 nucleotide sequence: TGTGCCAGCAGCTTACGGGCACAGCCCTACGAGCAGTACTTC. It encodes CASSLRAQPYEQYF. This chain connects TRBV7-8 to TRBJ2-7; D is uncertain. This CDR3 is built from 14 residues. V dropped 2 bases and J dropped 2 bases, with 10 bases sitting between them. Germline CDR1 SGHVS, CDR2 FQNEAQ.

This CDR3 reads CASSLTATGPGSVREQFF. Here the CDR3 DNA reads TGTGCCAGCAGCTTAACGGCGACGGGGCCAGGGTCAGTCCGTGAGCAGTTCTTC. The chain couples TRBV7-8 to TRBJ2-1; D might be TRBD1 or TRBD2, each matching 5 bases. The CDR3 runs to 18 residues. V lost 2 bases and J lost 9, with 26 bases in between. Germline V gene sequence: CDR1 SGHVS, CDR2 FQNEAQ.

The chain employs TRBV11-3 and TRBJ2-7, with D perhaps matching TRBD1 (7 bases). The CDR3 spans 18 residues. The V gene lost 1 base and the J gene lost 2 bases, with 21 bases spanning the gap. CDR1 and CDR2 from the germline V gene are SGHNT and YENEEA. As DNA, the CDR3 is TGTGCCAGCAGCTTAGTTATGACAGGGACTCTAAGGGCCTACGAGCAGTACTTC. This encodes CASSLVMTGTLRAYEQYF. Full variable domain (missing parts from reference TRBV11-3 and TRBJ2-7): EAGVVQSPRYKIIEKKQPVAFWCNPISGHNTLYWYLQNLGQGPELLIRYENEEAVDDSQLPKDRFSAERLKGVDSTLKIQPAELGDSAVYLCASSLVMTGTLRAYEQYFGPGTRLTVT.

V usage is TRBV6-1 and J usage is TRBJ2-7, with D possibly matching TRBD1 (7 bases). This CDR3 contains 16 residues. Deletions cut 0 bases from V and 2 bases from J, with 14 bases between. CDR1 is MNHNS and CDR2 is SASEGT in the germline V gene. In DNA, the CDR3 is TGTGCCAGCAGTGAAGCCAGGGGGGCGACTCCCTACGAGCAGTACTTC. Translation gives CASSEARGATPYEQYF.

The chain employs TRBV5-6 and TRBJ2-7; 10 bases align to TRBD2. Losses at the gene ends were 4 bases for V and 3 bases for J; bases not matched to a gene: 13. From germline, CDR1 is SGHDT and CDR2 YYEEEE. The CDR3 covers 17 residues. CDR3 nucleotides: TGTGCCAGCAGCACCCCCAGCTGGACTAGCGGTTTCTACGAGCAGTACTTC. It specifies CASSTPSWTSGFYEQYF.

The chain joins TRBV27 to TRBJ1-1; TRBD1 might be the D (5 bases). V lost 4 bases to trimming and J lost 4 bases, with 10 bases between them. CDR1 is MNHEY and CDR2 is SMNVEV in the germline V gene (reference sequence). CDR3 length: 13 amino acids. The CDR3, as DNA: TGTGCCAGCAGTTCTAAGGGGCCCACTGAAGCTTTCTTT. Its translation is CASSSKGPTEAFF.

The rearrangement uses TRBV4-3 and TRBJ2-2, with 7 bases that match TRBD2. Trimming took 0 bases from V and 2 from J; bases not matched to a gene: 6. The V gene's germline CDR1 is LGHNA and CDR2 YSLEER. The CDR3 loop spans 17 amino acids. CDR3 DNA: TGCGCCAGCAGCCAAGATGTTCTAGCGGCCAACACCGGGGAGCTGTTTTTT. Protein: CASSQDVLAANTGELFF.

In this sample, this clone turned up once. The rearrangement uses TRBV5-4 and TRBJ2-7; D gene uncertain. The CDR3 is 13 residues long. Germline V lookup: CDR1 SGHNT, CDR2 YYREEE (reference sequence). Trimming took 4 bases from V and 5 from J, leaving 13 bases between them. CDR3 in DNA: TGTGCCAGCAGCGCGGCTGGACGGGACGAGCAGTACTTC. Residues: CASSAAGRDEQYF. Filled out from reference TRBV5-4 and TRBJ2-7, the complete variable domain reads ETGVTQSPTHLIKTRGQQVTLRCSSQSGHNTVSWYQQALGQGPQFIFQYYREEENGRGNFPPRFSGLQFPNYSSELNVNALELDDSALYLCASSAAGRDEQYFGPGTRLTVT.

CDR3 residues: CASGERGGYEQYF. In nucleotides, the CDR3 is TGTGCCAGCGGCGAGAGGGGCGGCTACGAGCAGTACTTC. The V gene is TRBV5-4, the J gene TRBJ2-7; D could derive from TRBD1 or TRBD2 (5 bases each). Trimming shortened V by 7 bases and J by 3 bases, and 14 bases separated the two germline ends. The CDR3 length is 13 residues. CDR1 and CDR2 (germline): SGHNT, YYREEE (reference sequence). Filled out from reference TRBV5-4 and TRBJ2-7, the complete variable domain reads ETGVTQSPTHLIKTRGQQVTLRCSSQSGHNTVSWYQQALGQGPQFIFQYYREEENGRGNFPPRFSGLQFPNYSSELNVNALELDDSALYLCASGERGGYEQYFGPGTRLTVT.

This chain uses TRBV6-1 with TRBJ2-7, with 10 bases matching TRBD2. The germline V gene encodes CDR1 MNHNS and CDR2 SASEGT. V shed 1 base, J shed 6 bases, and the junction held 6 bases outside the gene matches. This CDR3 region has 15 residues. CDR3 in DNA: TGTGCCAGCAGTGAAGTGACTAGCGGGCTCCCCGAGCAGTACTTC. Encoded protein: CASSEVTSGLPEQYF.